The clone carrying this T cell receptor beta chain was counted ten times or more. The antigen is undetermined. These data originate in a study of post-analysis software for immune sequencing data. Study background: Relapsing-remitting, secondary progressive and progressive-relapsing courses of multiple sclerosis were included. Findings and caveats of the study: Five or six TRBV segments, TRBV5-6, TRBV5-1 and TRBV20-1 among them, were found more frequent in patients than controls. Significantly decreased normalized Chao1 diversity was recorded for multiple sclerosis patients relative to controls.

Every TCR beta cDNA library bore unique molecular identifiers. With about 1 to 11 million T cells as the source, approximately 500,000 cDNA molecules resulted. MiXCR, run by TCRdb on the PCR reads, gives a single entry per CDR3 protein. The sample carries some 260,000 distinct CDR3 sequences, just over 35% recorded once. The CDR3 covers 15 residues. The ends were cut back, 1 base at V and 0 bases at J, with 4 bases in the middle. Germline assignment: CDR1 LNHNV and CDR2 YYDKDF (reference sequence). Sequenced sample: blood. The TCR sequence derives from a girl aged 5 to 17 with multiple sclerosis. This chain connects TRBV15 to TRBJ2-6; no clear D gene. The chain's CDR3 is CATSRVLSGANVLTF. The CDR3 DNA is TGTGCCACCAGCAGAGTTCTCTCTGGGGCCAACGTCCTGACTTTC.